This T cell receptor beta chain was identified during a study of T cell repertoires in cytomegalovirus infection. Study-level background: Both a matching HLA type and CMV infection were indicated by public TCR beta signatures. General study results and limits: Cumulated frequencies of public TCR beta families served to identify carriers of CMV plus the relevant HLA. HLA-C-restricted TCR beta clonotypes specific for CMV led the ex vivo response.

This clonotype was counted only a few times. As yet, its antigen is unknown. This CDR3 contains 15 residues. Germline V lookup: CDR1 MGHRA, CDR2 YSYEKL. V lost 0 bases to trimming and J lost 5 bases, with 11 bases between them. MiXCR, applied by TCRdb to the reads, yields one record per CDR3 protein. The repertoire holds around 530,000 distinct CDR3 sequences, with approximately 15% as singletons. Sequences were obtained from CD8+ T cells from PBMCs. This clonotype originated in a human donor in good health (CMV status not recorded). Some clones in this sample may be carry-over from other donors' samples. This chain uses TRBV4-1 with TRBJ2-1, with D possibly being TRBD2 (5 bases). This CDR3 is CASSQELVQDNEQFF. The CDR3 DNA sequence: TGCGCCAGCAGCCAAGAACTAGTGCAGGACAATGAGCAGTTCTTC.